The source of this TCR beta chain is a study of OX40 agonist ivuxolimab in advanced cancers. At the level of the study: Patients were around 83% male with ages about 20 to 79, mean 60. Partial responses were observed in three patients, of whom one had hepatocellular carcinoma and two had cutaneous melanoma.

Enrollment shut out patients with autoimmune disease history or systemic immunosuppression. Samples were taken at baseline and on day 1 of cycles 4 and 7. Trimming took 5 bases from V and 4 from J, leaving 15 bases between them. This CDR3 is 15 amino acids long. The germline CDR1 and CDR2 sequences are SNHLY and FYNNEI. Only in-frame clones appear in the TCRdb table, and some are missing; sequencing was by immunoSEQ multiplex PCR. The sample records about 98,000 clones, 93% being singletons. The chain has TRBV2 and TRBJ1-5; the D gene is possibly TRBD1 (5 bases). Sequencing used CD4+ or CD8+ T cells sorted from blood, obtained in a trial of the OX40 agonist ivuxolimab. The receptor was isolated from an adult with an advanced solid tumor such as melanoma, head and neck, liver or kidney cancer. CDR3 amino acids: CASSPMGLPNQPQHF. The DNA for the CDR3 is TGTGCCAGCAGTCCAATGGGACTTCCGAATCAGCCCCAGCATTTT.